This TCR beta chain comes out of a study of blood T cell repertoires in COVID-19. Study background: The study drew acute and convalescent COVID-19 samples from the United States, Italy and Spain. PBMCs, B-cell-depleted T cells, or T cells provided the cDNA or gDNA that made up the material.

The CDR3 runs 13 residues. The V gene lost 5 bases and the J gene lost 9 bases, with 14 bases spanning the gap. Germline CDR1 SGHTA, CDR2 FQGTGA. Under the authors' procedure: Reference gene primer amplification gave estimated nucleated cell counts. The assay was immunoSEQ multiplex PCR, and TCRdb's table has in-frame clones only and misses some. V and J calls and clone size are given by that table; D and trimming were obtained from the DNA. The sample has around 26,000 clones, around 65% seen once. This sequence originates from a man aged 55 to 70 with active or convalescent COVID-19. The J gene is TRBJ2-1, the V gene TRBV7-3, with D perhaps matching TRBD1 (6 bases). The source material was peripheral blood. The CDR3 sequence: CASSQFTGFEQFF. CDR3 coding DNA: TGTGCCAGCAGCCAGTTCACAGGGTTTGAGCAGTTCTTC.